A selection of T cell receptor beta chains follows, all from one sample in a study of CD8+CD57+ T cells in acquired aplastic anemia. TCRdb re-called the reads through MiXCR, storing one row per CDR3 protein. Among roughly 170,000 distinct CDR3 sequences listed, around 60% were seen once. Specimen: sorted CD4+, CD8+, or CD8+CD57+ T cells (not recorded which) from PBMCs. These receptors came from a human donor in good health. The CDR3 runs from the conserved cysteine through the conserved F or W. D genes are given only for firm matches. Some rows have no size entry. The others give once, few or many, or a class for an expanded clone.

v_gene	j_gene	d_gene	abundance	CDR3nt	CDR3aa
TRBV7-9	TRBJ1-5	.	.	TGTGCCAGCAGCTCTCAAAATCAGCCCCAGCATTTT	CASSSQNQPQHF
TRBV7-6	TRBJ1-1	.	.	TGTGCCAGCAGCTTAGTCAGGGACGCCCTCACTGAAGCTTTCTTT	CASSLVRDALTEAFF
TRBV20-1	TRBJ2-7	.	.	TGCAGTGCTAGAGATCTCAGGGGCACGAGCTCCTACGAGCAGTACTTC	CSARDLRGTSSYEQYF
TRBV9	TRBJ2-1	.	.	TGTGCCAGCAGCGTAGGGTCAGGATACAATGAGCAGTTCTTC	CASSVGSGYNEQFF
TRBV7-4	TRBJ1-5	.	.	TGTGCCAGCAGCTTCGGGGCAGCTAATCAGCCCCAGCATTTT	CASSFGAANQPQHF
TRBV29-1	TRBJ2-7	.	.	TGCAGCGTTGCGCAGGGACTCATAAACCGATACGAGCAGTACTTC	CSVAQGLINRYEQYF
TRBV20-1	TRBJ2-7	.	many	TGCAGTGCTACCGAGCAGCCGGGATCCTACTACGAGCAGTACTTC	CSATEQPGSYYEQYF
TRBV30	TRBJ2-5	.	few	TGTGCCTGGAGTGGTGGGGCGGGGTGGGAGACCCAGTACTTC	CAWSGGAGWETQYF
TRBV24-1	TRBJ2-3	.	once	TGTGCCACCAGTGGGTCTCTTACAGATACGCAGTATTTT	CATSGSLTDTQYF
TRBV7-9	TRBJ2-3	TRBD1	.	TGTGCCAGCAGCTCTACCCGGGACAGCTACACAGATACGCAGTATTTT	CASSSTRDSYTDTQYF